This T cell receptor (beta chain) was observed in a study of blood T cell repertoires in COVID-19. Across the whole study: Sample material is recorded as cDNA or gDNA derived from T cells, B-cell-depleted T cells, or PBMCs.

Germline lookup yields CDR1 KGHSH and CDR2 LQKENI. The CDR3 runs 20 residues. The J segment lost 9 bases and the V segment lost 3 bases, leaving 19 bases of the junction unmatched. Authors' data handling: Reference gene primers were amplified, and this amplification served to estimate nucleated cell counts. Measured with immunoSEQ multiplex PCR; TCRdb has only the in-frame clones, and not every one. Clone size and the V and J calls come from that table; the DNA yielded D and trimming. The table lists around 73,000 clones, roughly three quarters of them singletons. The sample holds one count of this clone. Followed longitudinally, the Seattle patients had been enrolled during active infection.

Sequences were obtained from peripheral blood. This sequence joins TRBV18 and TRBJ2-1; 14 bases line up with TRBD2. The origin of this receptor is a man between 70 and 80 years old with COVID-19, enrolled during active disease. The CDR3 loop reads CASSPRGRGLAGDENGEQFF. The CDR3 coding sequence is TGTGCCAGCTCACCCCGGGGGCGGGGACTAGCGGGAGATGAGAATGGTGAGCAGTTCTTC.